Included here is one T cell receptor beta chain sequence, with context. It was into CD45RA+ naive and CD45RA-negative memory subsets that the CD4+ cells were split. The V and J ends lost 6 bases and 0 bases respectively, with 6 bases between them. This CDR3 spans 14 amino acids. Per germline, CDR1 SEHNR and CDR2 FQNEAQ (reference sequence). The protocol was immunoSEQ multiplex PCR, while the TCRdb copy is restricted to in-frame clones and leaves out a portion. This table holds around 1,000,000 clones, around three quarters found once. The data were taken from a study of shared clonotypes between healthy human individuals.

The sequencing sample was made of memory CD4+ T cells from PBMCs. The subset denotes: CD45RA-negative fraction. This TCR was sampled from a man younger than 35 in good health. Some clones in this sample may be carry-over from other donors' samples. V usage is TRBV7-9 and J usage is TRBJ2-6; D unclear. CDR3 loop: CASSHNSGANVLTF. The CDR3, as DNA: TGTGCCAGCAGTCATAACTCTGGGGCCAACGTCCTGACTTTC.